The text below deals with one T cell receptor (beta chain). This clone was observed many times. The clone's antigen remains unknown. Base qualities are not at hand, and no much larger clone is one base apart. The CDR3 has 13 amino acids, counting the end cysteine and phenylalanine. The entry retains the CDR3 DNA only, 39 bases that are in frame from base 1. As encoded in the germline V gene, CDR1 is MNHEY while CDR2 is SVGAGI. Trimming accounts for 6 bases at V and 1 base at J, while the number of junction bases matched to no gene is 2. The record originates from a study of blood T cell repertoires in COVID-19 (TCRdb year 2020). The study in broad terms: Samples covering the acute and convalescent phases of COVID-19 were provided by collaborators in the United States, Italy and Spain. Sample metadata almost always included a de-identified subject ID, COVID-19 status, age in years and sex. The dataset comprised deeply sampled blood TCRbeta repertoires from subjects exposed to, actively infected with, or recovered from COVID-19. Where available, HLA class I and class II types were obtained from metadata supplied by the sample provider rather than from assay-based typing. The material from the prospective study consisted of cDNA or gDNA derived from T cells, B-cell-depleted T cells, or PBMCs. Samples came from the ongoing ImmuneRACE study (first 160 participants) plus 1,254 subjects from 6 global collaborators. The repertoires were made available in a free public database intended to serve as a resource for research on the immune response to SARS-CoV-2. Here is what the overall study found, with its caveats: The quantity of clinical and demographic metadata differed by source and by participant and was supplied without curation.

TCRbeta CDR3 regions were amplified from genomic DNA using the immunoSEQ Assay, a bias-controlled multiplex PCR. The study's own analysis went as follows. Nucleated cell counts per sample were estimated from amplification of reference gene primers within the assay. To quantify the absolute abundance of each unique TCRbeta CDR3 rearrangement, sequence reads were collapsed and filtered. For each sample, productive Simpson clonality was calculated as the square root of Simpson's diversity index over productive rearrangements. The table comes from immuneACCESS by way of TCRdb, which keeps in-frame sequences with V and J called. Part of the clones is missing from these tables; in studies checked, under half for an unresolved V gene and the rest for unknown reasons. Clone size and V and J calls were adopted from that table, with D and trimming inferred from the DNA. Recorded for this sample are roughly 350,000 clones; around 87% of them occurred a single time. The top ten clonotypes cover 8.5% to 12% of the sample.

At one collaborating source in Seattle, patients were enrolled during active infection and were followed longitudinally through the course of disease. Whole blood was collected in K2EDTA tubes by collaborating institutions according to the institutions' own protocols. For TCRbeta analysis, collaborator samples were shipped as frozen whole blood, as isolated PBMCs, or as DNA extracted from either sample type. The sample taken for sequencing was peripheral blood. The rearranged chain carries TRBV6-5 and TRBJ2-5; TRBD2 lines up with 7 middle nucleotides. The sequence came from a woman in her 30s with COVID-19, enrolled during active disease. Read as DNA, the sequence is TGTGCCAGCAGGCGGGAGATCCAAGAGACCCAGTACTTC. This translates into CASRREIQETQYF.